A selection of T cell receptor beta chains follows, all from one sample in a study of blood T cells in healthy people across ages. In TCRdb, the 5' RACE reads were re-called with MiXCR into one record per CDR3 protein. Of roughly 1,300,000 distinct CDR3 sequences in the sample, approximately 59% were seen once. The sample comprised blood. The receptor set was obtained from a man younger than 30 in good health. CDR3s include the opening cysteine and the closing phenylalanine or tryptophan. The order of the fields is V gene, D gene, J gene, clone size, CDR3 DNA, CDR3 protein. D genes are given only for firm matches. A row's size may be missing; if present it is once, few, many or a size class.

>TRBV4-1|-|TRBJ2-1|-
TGCGCCAGCAGCCTTAGACCGGGACTTCTACTCGATGAGCAGTTCTTC
CASSLRPGLLLDEQFF
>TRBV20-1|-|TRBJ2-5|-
TGCAGTGCTAGAGGGGAAGGAGGTTTAGAGACCCAGTACTTC
CSARGEGGLETQYF
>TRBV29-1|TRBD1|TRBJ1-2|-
TGCAGCGTTGAAACCGGGACAGGGGCTGGCTACACCTTC
CSVETGTGAGYTF
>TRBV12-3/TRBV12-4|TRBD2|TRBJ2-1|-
TGTGCCAGCAGTTCGGGACTAGAAGCGAATGAGCAGTTCTTC
CASSSGLEANEQFF
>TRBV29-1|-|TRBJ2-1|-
TGCAGCGTTGAAGATCAAGGACAGAATGAGCAGTTCTTC
CSVEDQGQNEQFF
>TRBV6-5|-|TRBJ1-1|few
TGTGCCAGCAGTCCGGGGCTTCTAAACACTGAAGCTTTCTTT
CASSPGLLNTEAFF
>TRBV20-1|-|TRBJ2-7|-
TGCAGTGCGGTCGGCTACCCGAACTACGAGCAGTACTTC
CSAVGYPNYEQYF
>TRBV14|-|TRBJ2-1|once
TGTGCCAGCAGCCAAGATCGAACGGGCATGGGGTTCTTC
CASSQDRTGMGFF
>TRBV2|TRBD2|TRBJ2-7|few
TGTGCCAGCAGTCCAACTAGCGGGGATCCCTACGAGCAGTACTTC
CASSPTSGDPYEQYF
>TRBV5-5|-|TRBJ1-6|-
TGTGCCAGCAGCGTCCGGGACCGGGGTTATAATTCACCCCTCCACTTT
CASSVRDRGYNSPLHF
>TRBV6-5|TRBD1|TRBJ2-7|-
TGTGCCAGCAGTTATTCCCTGGGACAGATCCACGAGCAGTACTTC
CASSYSLGQIHEQYF
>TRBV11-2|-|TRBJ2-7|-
TGTGCCAGCAGCCCCCTTCGGGGTGGGTCCTACGAGCAGTACTTC
CASSPLRGGSYEQYF
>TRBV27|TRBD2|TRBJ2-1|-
TGTGCCAGTAGTATGAGACTAGCGGGGGGGCCCTCCTACAATGAGCAGTTCTTC
CASSMRLAGGPSYNEQFF
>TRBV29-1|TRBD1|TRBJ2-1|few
TGCAGCGTCGACAGGGACATGTTGAATGAGCAGTTCTTC
CSVDRDMLNEQFF
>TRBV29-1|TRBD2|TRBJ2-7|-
TGCAGCGTTTTCACTAGCGGGAGGTCGCCCTACGAGCAGTACTTC
CSVFTSGRSPYEQYF